Detailed here is one T cell receptor beta chain. The assay was immunoSEQ multiplex PCR, and TCRdb's table has in-frame clones only and misses some. Among under 200,000 clones listed, 85% to 90% were seen once. This sample stems from a study of blood T cell repertoires in COVID-19. Sequencing was performed on peripheral blood. The sequence was collected from a woman aged 80 or older in a cohort sampled during active or convalescent COVID-19.

The CDR3: CASSFIIGETQYF. The CDR3 DNA follows: TGTGCCAGCAGCTTCATAATCGGGGAGACCCAGTACTTC. The chain links TRBV7-2 to TRBJ2-5; D is undetermined. The CDR3 runs 13 residues. Germline V CDR1 and CDR2: SGHTA, FQGNSA. Trimming took 3 bases from V and 5 from J, leaving 10 bases between them.